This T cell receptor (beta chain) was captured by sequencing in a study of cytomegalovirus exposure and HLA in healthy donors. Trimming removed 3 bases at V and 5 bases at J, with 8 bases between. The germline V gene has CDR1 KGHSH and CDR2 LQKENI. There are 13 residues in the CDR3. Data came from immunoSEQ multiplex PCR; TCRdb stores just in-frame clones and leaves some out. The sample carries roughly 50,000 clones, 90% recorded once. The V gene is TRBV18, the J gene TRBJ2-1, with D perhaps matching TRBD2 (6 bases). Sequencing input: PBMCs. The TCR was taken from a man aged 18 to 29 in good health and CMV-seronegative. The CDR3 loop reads CASSPPSDNEQFF. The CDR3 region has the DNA TGTGCCAGCTCACCCCCTAGCGACAATGAGCAGTTCTTC.